The T cell receptor beta chain described here comes from a study of T cells in Graves' hyperthyroidism and ophthalmopathy. Study context: Peripheral blood specimens were obtained at initial diagnosis, prior to any treatment. Whole-study findings and limits: Most thyroid clonotypes with frequency above 0.001 were detected in blood. Ophthalmopathy was told apart from stable hyperthyroidism by a 13 V-J model.

A patient was excluded if there was uncontrolled infection, other autoimmune disease, pregnancy or lactation. The CDR3 totals 15 residues. Germline values: CDR1 MNHEY, CDR2 SVGAGI. V was pared by 3 bases and J by 6 bases, with 15 bases between. Concerning this clonotype: Its antigen remains unidentified.

Authors of the study amplified TCR beta CDR3 regions from RNA transcripts. HTBI primers were the set used in a first-round RT-PCR of the TCR CDR3. Using its own MiXCR run on the multiplex PCR reads, TCRdb lists one record per CDR3 protein. The sample includes 730,000 or so distinct CDR3 sequences, 18% of them seen just once. The chain has TRBV6-5 and TRBJ2-1, with D hard to call. The specimen was blood. The receptor's source is a woman aged 50 to 60 with Graves' hyperthyroidism that later progressed to Graves' ophthalmopathy. The CDR3 sequence: CASSYYQNMGNEQFF. The CDR3 DNA is TGTGCCAGCAGTTATTACCAGAACATGGGCAATGAGCAGTTCTTC.